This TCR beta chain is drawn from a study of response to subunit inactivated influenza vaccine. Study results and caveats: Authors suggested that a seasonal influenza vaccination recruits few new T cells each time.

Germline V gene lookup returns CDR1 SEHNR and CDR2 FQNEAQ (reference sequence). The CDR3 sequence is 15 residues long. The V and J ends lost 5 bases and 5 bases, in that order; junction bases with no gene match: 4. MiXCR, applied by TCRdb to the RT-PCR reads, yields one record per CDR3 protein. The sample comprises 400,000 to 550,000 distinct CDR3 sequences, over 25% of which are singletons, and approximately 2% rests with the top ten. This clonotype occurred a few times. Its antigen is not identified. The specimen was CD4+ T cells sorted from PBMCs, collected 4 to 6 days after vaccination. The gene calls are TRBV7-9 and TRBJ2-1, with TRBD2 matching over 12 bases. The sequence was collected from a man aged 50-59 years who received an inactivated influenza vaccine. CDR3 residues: CASSVGLAGNNEQFF. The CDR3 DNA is TGTGCCAGCAGCGTGGGACTAGCGGGCAACAATGAGCAGTTCTTC.